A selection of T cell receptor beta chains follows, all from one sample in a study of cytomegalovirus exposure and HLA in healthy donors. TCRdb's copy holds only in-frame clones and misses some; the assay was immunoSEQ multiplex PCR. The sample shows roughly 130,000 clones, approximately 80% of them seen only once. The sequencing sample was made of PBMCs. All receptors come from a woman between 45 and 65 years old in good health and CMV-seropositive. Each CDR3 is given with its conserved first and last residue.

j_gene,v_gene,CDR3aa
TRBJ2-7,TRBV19,CASTQSPGSFYEQYF
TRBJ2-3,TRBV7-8,CASSSFTYTDTQYF
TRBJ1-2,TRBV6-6,CASILERTGYGYTF
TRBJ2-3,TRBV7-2,CASSVMASGGPDTQYF
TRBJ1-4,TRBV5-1,CASSSGQGATTNEKLFF
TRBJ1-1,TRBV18,CASSPATTGGYTEAFF
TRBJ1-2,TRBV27,CASSLGTGTYGYTF
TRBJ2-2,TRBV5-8,CASSRIVRVELFF
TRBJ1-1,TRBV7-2,CASSLEAGTNTEAFF
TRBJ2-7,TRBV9,CASSLSGGPSYEQYF
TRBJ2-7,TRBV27,CASRSSGGGLYEQYF
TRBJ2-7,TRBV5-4,CASSWGGREQYF
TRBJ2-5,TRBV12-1,CASRLDGETEHQETQYF
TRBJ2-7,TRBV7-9,CASSLRGAYEQYF
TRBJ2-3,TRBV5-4,CASIDPGGGDSDTQYF
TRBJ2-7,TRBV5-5,CASSLGGGESYEQYF
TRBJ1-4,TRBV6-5,CASSYGGTNEKLFF
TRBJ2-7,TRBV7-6,CASSSRDSYEQYF
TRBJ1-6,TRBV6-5,CASSYSRTGANSPLHF
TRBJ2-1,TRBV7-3,CASSLGQGGHEQFF
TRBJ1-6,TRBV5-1,CASSPDSPTGSPLHF
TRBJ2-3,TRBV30,CAWSVFVAERRDTQYF
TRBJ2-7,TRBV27,CASSWRGAGEQYF
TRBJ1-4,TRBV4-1,CASSPNAGTNEKLFF
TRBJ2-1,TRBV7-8,CASSSLLTSGGHNEQFF
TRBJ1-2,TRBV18,CASSPGGQFYGYTF
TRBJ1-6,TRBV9,CASSEGWESISSPLHF
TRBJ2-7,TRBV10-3,CATNPGQGAFEQYF
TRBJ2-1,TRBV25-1,CASSDQGAFDNEQFF
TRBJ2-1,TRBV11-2,CASSLDLWRQGNEQFF
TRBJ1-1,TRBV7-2,CASSPSGGTAEAFF
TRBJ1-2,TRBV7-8,CASSYNAGFNYGYTF
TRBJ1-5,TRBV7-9,CASSRGEQPQHF
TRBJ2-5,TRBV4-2,CASGQDFGETQYF
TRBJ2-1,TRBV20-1,CSAHRNEQFF
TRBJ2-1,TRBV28,CASSLFRQGWYNEQFF
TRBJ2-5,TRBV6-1,CASRVIGQETQYF
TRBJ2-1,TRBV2,CASSGETSAYNEQFF
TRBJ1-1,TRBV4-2,CASSQDASGNTEAFF
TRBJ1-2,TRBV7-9,CASSSAGRGLDGYTF
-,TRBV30,CAWNEQGYEQYF
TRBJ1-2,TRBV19,CASSGTVSNYGYTF
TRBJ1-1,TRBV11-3,CASSKDREAEAFF
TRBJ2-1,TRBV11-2,CASRNWGGVGNEQFF
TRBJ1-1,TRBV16,CASSPSGGATEAFF
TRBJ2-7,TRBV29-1,CSVFRDRGPLEQYF
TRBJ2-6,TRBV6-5,CASSYTASSGANVLTF
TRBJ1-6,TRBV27,CASSWGASSYNSPLHF
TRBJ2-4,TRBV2,CASSEWGLESIQYF
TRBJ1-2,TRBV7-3,CASSPSAGDGYTF
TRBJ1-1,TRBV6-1,CASTEGSFGGTEAFF
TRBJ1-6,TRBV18,CASSPTRGHFNSPLHF
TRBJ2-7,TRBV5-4,CASSSRQSSYEQYF
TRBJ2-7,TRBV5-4,CASSPRDRALDEQYF
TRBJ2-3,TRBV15,CATSRGLAGRDTQYF
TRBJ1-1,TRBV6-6,CASSPGGTEAFF
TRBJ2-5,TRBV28,CASGSQGQGNQETQYF
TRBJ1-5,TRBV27,CASSRTGYSNQPQHF
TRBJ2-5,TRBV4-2,CASSQDPRGKAGETQYF
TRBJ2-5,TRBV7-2,CASSPGKETQYF